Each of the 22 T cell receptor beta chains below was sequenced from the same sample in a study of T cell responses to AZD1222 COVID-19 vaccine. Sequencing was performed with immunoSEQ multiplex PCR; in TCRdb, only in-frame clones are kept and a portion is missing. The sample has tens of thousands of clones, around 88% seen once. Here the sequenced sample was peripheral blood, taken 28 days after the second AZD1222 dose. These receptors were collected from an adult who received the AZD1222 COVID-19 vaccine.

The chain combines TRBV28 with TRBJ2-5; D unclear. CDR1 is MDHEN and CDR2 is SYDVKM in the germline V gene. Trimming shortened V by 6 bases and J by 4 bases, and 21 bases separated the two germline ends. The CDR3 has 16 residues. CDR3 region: CASSGSAEILGETQYF. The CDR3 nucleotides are TGTGCCAGCAGCGGGTCCGCGGAAATTTTGGGAGAGACCCAGTACTTC.

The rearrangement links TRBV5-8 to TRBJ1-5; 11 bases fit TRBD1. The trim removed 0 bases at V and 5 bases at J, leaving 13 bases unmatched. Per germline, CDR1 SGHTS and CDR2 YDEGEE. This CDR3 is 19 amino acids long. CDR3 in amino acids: CASSLGPRDRGITYQPQHF. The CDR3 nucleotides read TGTGCCAGCAGCTTGGGACCCCGGGACAGGGGGATAACTTATCAGCCCCAGCATTTT.

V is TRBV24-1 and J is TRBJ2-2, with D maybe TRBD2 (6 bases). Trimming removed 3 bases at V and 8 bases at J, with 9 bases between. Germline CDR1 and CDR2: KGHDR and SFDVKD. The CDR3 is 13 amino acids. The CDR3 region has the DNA TGTGCCACCAGTGATCGGGGGTTAGGGGAGCTGTTTTTT. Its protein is CATSDRGLGELFF.

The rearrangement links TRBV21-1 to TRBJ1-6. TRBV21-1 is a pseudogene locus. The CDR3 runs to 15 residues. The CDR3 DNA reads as TGTGCCAGCAGCAAAAGGGAGGACTATCCTTCACCCCTCCACTTT. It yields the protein CASSKREDYPSPLHF.

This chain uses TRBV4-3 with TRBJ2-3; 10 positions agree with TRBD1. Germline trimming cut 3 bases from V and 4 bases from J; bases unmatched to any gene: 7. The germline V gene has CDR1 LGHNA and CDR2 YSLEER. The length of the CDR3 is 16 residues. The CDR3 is CASSQPPGQGSDTQYF. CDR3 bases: TGCGCCAGCAGCCAGCCACCGGGACAGGGGTCAGATACGCAGTATTTT.

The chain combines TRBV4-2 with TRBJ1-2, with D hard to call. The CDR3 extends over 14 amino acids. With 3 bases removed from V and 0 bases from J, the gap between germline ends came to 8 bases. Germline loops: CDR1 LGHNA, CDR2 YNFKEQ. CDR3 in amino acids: CASSHAEANYGYTF. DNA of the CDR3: TGTGCCAGCAGCCACGCGGAAGCTAACTATGGCTACACCTTC.

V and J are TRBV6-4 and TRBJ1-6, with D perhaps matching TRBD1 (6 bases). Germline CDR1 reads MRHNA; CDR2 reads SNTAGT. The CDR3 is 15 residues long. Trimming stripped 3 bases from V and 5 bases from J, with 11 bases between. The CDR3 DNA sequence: TGTGCCAGCAGTGAGGGAGCAGGGGATAATTCACCCCTCCACTTT. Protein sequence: CASSEGAGDNSPLHF.

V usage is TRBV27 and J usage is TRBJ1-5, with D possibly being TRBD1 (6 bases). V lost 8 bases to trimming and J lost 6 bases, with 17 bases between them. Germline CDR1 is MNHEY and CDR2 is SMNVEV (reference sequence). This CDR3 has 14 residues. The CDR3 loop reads CASLLRGGFQPQHF. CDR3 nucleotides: TGTGCCAGCCTTCTTAGGGGGGGCTTTCAGCCCCAGCATTTT.

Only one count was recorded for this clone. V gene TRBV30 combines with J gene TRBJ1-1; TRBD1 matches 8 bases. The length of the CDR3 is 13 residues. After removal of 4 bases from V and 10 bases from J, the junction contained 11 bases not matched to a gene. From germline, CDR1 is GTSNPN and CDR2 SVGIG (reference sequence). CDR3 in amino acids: CAWKGQAIRGAFF. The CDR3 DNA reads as TGTGCCTGGAAGGGACAGGCAATCCGAGGAGCTTTCTTT.

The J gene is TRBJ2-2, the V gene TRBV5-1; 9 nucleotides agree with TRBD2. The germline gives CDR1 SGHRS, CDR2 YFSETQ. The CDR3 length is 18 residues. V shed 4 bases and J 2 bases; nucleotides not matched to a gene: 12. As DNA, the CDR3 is TGCGCCAGCAGCCTTCCACCGGGACTAGCCGACAACACCGGGGAGCTGTTTTTT. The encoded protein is CASSLPPGLADNTGELFF.

The CDR3 spells CASSQDPRGASNYGYTF. In DNA form, the CDR3 reads TGTGCCAGCAGCCAAGATCCCAGGGGGGCATCGAACTATGGCTACACCTTC. The V and J genes are TRBV4-2 and TRBJ1-2, with 7 bases lining up with TRBD1. The junction had 9 bases not matched to a gene; V was cut back by 0 bases and J by 2 bases. Germline lookup yields CDR1 LGHNA and CDR2 YNFKEQ. There are 17 residues in the CDR3.

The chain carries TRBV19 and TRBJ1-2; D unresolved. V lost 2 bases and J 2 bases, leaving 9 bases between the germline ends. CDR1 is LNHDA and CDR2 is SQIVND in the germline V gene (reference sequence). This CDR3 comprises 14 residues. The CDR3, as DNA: TGTGCCAGTAGTATAACGGGCCGAAACTATGGCTACACCTTC. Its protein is CASSITGRNYGYTF. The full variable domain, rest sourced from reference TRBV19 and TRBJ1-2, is DGGITQSPKYLFRKEGQNVTLSCEQNLNHDAMYWYRQDPGQGLRLIYYSQIVNDFQKGDIAEGYSVSREKKESFPLTVTSAQKNPTAFYLCASSITGRNYGYTFGSGTRLTVV.

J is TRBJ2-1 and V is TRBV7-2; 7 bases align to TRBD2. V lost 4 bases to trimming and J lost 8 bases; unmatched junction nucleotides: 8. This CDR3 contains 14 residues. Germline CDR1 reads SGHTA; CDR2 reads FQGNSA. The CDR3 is CASSSGLVVDEQFF. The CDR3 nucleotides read TGTGCCAGCAGCTCAGGACTAGTAGTAGATGAGCAGTTCTTC.

The CDR3 DNA reads as TGTGCCAGTAGTATTTCTCAGGGAGGCACAGATACGCAGTATTTT. Translated: CASSISQGGTDTQYF. V usage is TRBV19 and J usage is TRBJ2-3; D is possibly TRBD1 or TRBD2 (5 bases each). The germline gives CDR1 LNHDA, CDR2 SQIVND (reference sequence). The CDR3 covers 15 residues. V gave up 3 bases and J gave up 1 base, with 11 bases separating them.

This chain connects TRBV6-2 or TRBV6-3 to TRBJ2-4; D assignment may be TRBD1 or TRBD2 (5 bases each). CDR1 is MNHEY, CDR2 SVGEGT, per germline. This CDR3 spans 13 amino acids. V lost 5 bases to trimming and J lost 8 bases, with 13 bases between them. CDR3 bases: TGTGCCAGCAGTCCCTTCCTGGGGGACATTCAGTACTTC. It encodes CASSPFLGDIQYF.

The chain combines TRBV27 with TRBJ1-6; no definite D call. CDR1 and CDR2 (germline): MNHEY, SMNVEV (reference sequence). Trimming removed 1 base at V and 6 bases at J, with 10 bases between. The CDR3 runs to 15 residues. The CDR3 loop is CASSLLAQVNSPLHF. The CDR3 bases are TGTGCCAGCAGTTTATTGGCGCAGGTTAATTCACCCCTCCACTTT.

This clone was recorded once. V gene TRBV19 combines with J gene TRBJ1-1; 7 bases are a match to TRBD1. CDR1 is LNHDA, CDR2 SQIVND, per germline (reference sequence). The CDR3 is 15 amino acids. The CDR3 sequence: CTTREGPDSRGRAFF. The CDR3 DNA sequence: TGTACCACCCGCGAGGGTCCGGACTCCAGGGGGAGAGCTTTCTTT.

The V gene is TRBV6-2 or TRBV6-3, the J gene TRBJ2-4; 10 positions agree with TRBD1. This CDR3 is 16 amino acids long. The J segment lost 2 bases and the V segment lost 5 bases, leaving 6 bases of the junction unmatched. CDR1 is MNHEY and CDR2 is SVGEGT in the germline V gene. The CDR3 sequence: CASSDLDRGPKNIQYF. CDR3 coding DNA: TGTGCCAGCAGTGACCTAGACAGGGGGCCCAAAAACATTCAGTACTTC.

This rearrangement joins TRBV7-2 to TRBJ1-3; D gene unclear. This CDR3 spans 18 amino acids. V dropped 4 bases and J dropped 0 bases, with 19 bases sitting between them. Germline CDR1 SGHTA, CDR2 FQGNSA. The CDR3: CASSSGWSSSISGNTIYF. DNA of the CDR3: TGTGCCAGCAGCTCCGGTTGGTCTTCGTCGATCTCTGGAAACACCATATATTTT.

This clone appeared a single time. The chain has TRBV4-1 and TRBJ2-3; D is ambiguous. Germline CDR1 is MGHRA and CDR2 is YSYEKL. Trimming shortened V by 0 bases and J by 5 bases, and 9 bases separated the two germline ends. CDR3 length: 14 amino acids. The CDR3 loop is CASSQDLEVDTQYF. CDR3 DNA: TGCGCCAGCAGCCAAGATCTAGAAGTAGATACGCAGTATTTT.

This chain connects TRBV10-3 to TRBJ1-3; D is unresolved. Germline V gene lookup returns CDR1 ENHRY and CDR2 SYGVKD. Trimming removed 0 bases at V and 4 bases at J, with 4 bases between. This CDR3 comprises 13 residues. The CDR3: CAISESDGNTIYF. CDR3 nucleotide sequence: TGTGCCATCAGTGAGTCTGACGGAAACACCATATATTTT.

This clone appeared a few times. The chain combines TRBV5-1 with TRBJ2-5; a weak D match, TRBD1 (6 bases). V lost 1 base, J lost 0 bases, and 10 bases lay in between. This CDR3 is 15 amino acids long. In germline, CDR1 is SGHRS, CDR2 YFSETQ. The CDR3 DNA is TGCGCCAGCAGCTTGAACCGGGACAACCAAGAGACCCAGTACTTC. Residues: CASSLNRDNQETQYF.